This is a list of T cell receptor beta chains from one sample in a study of beta chain features in type 1 diabetes. Sequencing was performed with immunoSEQ multiplex PCR; in TCRdb, only in-frame clones are kept and a portion is missing. The table includes some 240,000 clones, 16% detected once. Sequencing was carried out using naive CD4+ T cells from blood. The source is a young man with type 1 diabetes. Each CDR3 is given with its conserved first and last residue. The order of the fields is D gene, V gene, clone size, J gene, CDR3 protein, CDR3 DNA. D genes are given only for firm matches. Clone size is given for some rows only: seen once, a few or many times, or a class if the clone is expanded.

-	TRBV7-9	few	TRBJ2-7	CASSSPYSYEQYF	TGTGCCAGCAGCTCACCCTACTCCTACGAGCAGTACTTC
-	TRBV29-1	few	TRBJ1-4	CSASGPGENEKLFF	TGCAGCGCTAGCGGACCCGGTGAGAATGAAAAACTGTTTTTT
-	TRBV29-1	few	TRBJ2-3	CSPKRILTDTQYF	TGCAGCCCTAAGCGGATTCTCACAGATACGCAGTATTTT
TRBD1	TRBV7-3	-	TRBJ2-3	CASSPGTGVDTQYF	TGTGCCAGCAGCCCGGGGACAGGGGTTGATACGCAGTATTTT
-	TRBV29-1	-	TRBJ2-2	CSVGWRLRDTGELFF	TGCAGCGTTGGCTGGCGCCTAAGGGACACCGGGGAGCTGTTTTTT
-	TRBV21-1	-	TRBJ2-5	CASSISGPGIQETQYF	TGTGCCAGCAGCATCTCCGGGCCCGGAATCCAAGAGACCCAGTACTTC
TRBD1	TRBV30	-	TRBJ1-2	CACPGQGSTYGYTF	TGTGCCTGCCCGGGACAGGGGTCTACCTATGGCTACACCTTC
TRBD1	TRBV9	-	TRBJ1-4	CASSPDRVNEKLFF	TGTGCCAGCAGCCCGGACAGGGTTAATGAAAAACTGTTTTTT
-	TRBV10-3	few	TRBJ2-7	CAISAHPDSSYEQYF	TGTGCCATCAGTGCCCACCCGGACAGCTCCTACGAGCAGTACTTC
-	TRBV30	-	TRBJ2-7	CAWSRQTYEQYF	TGTGCCTGGAGTAGACAGACCTACGAGCAGTACTTC
-	TRBV5-4	-	TRBJ2-3	CASSSGITDTQYF	TGTGCCAGCAGTAGCGGAATCACAGATACGCAGTATTTT
-	TRBV29-1	few	TRBJ2-5	CSVEGSAGEETQYF	TGCAGCGTTGAAGGATCGGCAGGGGAAGAGACCCAGTACTTC
-	TRBV4-2	-	TRBJ2-4	CASSQSSGVLNIQYF	TGTGCCAGCAGCCAAAGTAGCGGAGTACTAAACATTCAGTACTTC
-	TRBV7-2	few	TRBJ2-7	CASSLVQGVSYEQYF	TGTGCCAGCAGCTTAGTTCAGGGAGTCTCCTACGAGCAGTACTTC
-	TRBV5-6	-	TRBJ2-2	CASSFSRARELFF	TGTGCCAGCAGCTTTAGTAGGGCCCGGGAGCTGTTTTTT
-	TRBV2	few	TRBJ2-1	CASSEWYNEQFF	TGTGCCAGCAGTGAGTGGTACAATGAGCAGTTCTTC
TRBD1	TRBV6-5	-	TRBJ1-4	CASSYGDREREKLFF	TGTGCCAGCAGTTACGGCGACAGGGAACGAGAAAAACTGTTTTTT
TRBD2	TRBV5-1	few	TRBJ2-3	CASSPGLAADTQYF	TGCGCCAGCAGCCCGGGACTAGCGGCAGATACGCAGTATTTT
-	TRBV25-1	-	TRBJ2-1	CASSDRQVYNEQFF	TGTGCCAGCAGTGACCGGCAGGTTTACAATGAGCAGTTCTTC
TRBD1	TRBV7-9	few	TRBJ2-3	CASSFEGAADTQYF	TGTGCCAGCAGCTTCGAGGGGGCAGCAGATACGCAGTATTTT
-	TRBV29-1	few	TRBJ2-2	CSVDGRSTGELFF	TGCAGCGTTGATGGGCGAAGCACCGGGGAGCTGTTTTTT
TRBD1	TRBV5-1	few	TRBJ2-3	CASSLAERGLTQYF	TGCGCCAGCAGCTTGGCGGAAAGGGGGCTTACGCAGTATTTT
-	TRBV4-1	few	TRBJ1-1	CASSQDLRNSMNTEAFF	TGCGCCAGCAGCCAAGATCTTCGAAACAGCATGAACACTGAAGCTTTCTTT
-	TRBV29-1	-	TRBJ1-5	CSVGDFNQPQHF	TGCAGTGTCGGGGACTTCAATCAGCCCCAGCATTTT
TRBD2	TRBV28	-	TRBJ2-5	CASRGGAGQETQYF	TGTGCCAGCAGGGGAGGGGCAGGCCAAGAGACCCAGTACTTC
-	TRBV10-3	few	TRBJ2-1	CAISVGGSQLNEQFF	TGTGCCATCAGTGTTGGGGGTTCCCAATTGAATGAGCAGTTCTTC
TRBD2	TRBV7-2	-	TRBJ2-7	CASRTRTRPGQYF	TGTGCCTCACGTACAAGGACTAGACCCGGGCAGTACTTC
-	TRBV4-3	-	TRBJ1-1	CASSQEGRSEAFF	TGCGCCAGCAGCCAAGAGGGCCGTTCTGAAGCTTTCTTT
-	TRBV23-1	-	TRBJ2-7	CASTLTSGSSYEQYF	TGCGCCAGCACTCTCACTTCGGGGAGCTCCTACGAGCAGTACTTC
-	TRBV20-1	few	TRBJ2-7	CSASGSYEQYF	TGCAGTGCTAGCGGATCCTACGAGCAGTACTTC
-	TRBV4-1	-	TRBJ2-7	CASSPWGSSYEQYF	TGCGCCAGCAGCCCATGGGGCAGCTCCTACGAGCAGTACTTC
TRBD2	TRBV7-9	few	TRBJ2-7	CASSFSGISYEQYF	TGTGCCAGCAGCTTCAGCGGGATCTCCTACGAGCAGTACTTC
-	TRBV7-9	few	TRBJ2-1	CASSPITTGVNYNEQFF	TGTGCCAGCAGCCCCATCACGACAGGAGTGAACTACAATGAGCAGTTCTTC
TRBD1	TRBV30	-	TRBJ2-7	CAWSKGAGNEQYF	TGTGCCTGGAGTAAGGGGGCGGGCAACGAGCAGTACTTC
-	TRBV10-3	-	TRBJ1-1	CAISAGSTGNTEAFF	TGTGCCATCAGTGCGGGTTCGACGGGGAACACTGAAGCTTTCTTT
TRBD1	TRBV7-9	-	TRBJ2-2	CASSTGTGKELFF	TGTGCCAGCAGCACCGGGACAGGGAAAGAGCTGTTTTTT
TRBD1	TRBV5-1	-	TRBJ2-5	CASSWKTGGEETQYF	TGCGCCAGCAGCTGGAAGACAGGGGGCGAAGAGACCCAGTACTTC
-	TRBV11-1	few	TRBJ2-4	CASSGQLEAKNIQYF	TGTGCCAGCAGCGGACAGCTCGAAGCCAAAAACATTCAGTACTTC
TRBD1	TRBV28	-	TRBJ2-7	CASSLGTVSYEQYF	TGTGCCAGCAGTTTGGGGACAGTATCCTACGAGCAGTACTTC
-	TRBV9	-	TRBJ1-1	CASSSQGIEAFF	TGTGCCAGCAGCTCCCAGGGGATTGAAGCTTTCTTT
-	TRBV7-9	-	TRBJ1-2	CASSFGPDPSGYTF	TGTGCCAGCAGCTTCGGACCCGACCCCAGCGGCTACACCTTC
-	TRBV25-1	-	TRBJ2-1	CASSQGGSPLEQFF	TGTGCCAGCAGCCAAGGGGGAAGCCCCCTTGAGCAGTTCTTC